The T cell receptor beta chain described here comes from a study of blood T cell repertoires in COVID-19. As for the study in general: T cells, B-cell-depleted T cells, or PBMCs provided the cDNA or gDNA that served as material.

Only in-frame clones appear in the TCRdb table, and some are missing; sequencing was by immunoSEQ multiplex PCR. This sample carries 100,000 to 150,000 clones, about four fifths of them seen once, and the ten largest clones take around 5.6%. Deletions cut 4 bases from V and 10 bases from J, with 18 bases between. Germline V gives CDR1 SEHNR, CDR2 FQNEAQ (reference sequence). The CDR3 loop spans 14 amino acids. The TCR originated in a man older than 75 with active or convalescent COVID-19. The sample comprised peripheral blood. The chain couples TRBV7-9 to TRBJ2-3, with D possibly TRBD2 on 6 matching bases. CDR3 DNA: TGTGCCAGCAGCTCCTGGGACGGTGGAGGGTCGCAGTATTTT. Translation gives CASSSWDGGGSQYF.